This T cell receptor beta chain was retrieved from a study of T cell repertoires in cytomegalovirus infection. TCRdb re-called the reads through MiXCR, storing one row per CDR3 protein. The sample consists of about 140,000 distinct CDR3 sequences, about 6% of them appearing once. This clonotype occurred many times. The germline V gene has CDR1 SEHNR and CDR2 FQNEAQ (reference sequence). Trimming removed 1 base from V and 8 bases from J, with 17 bases in between. The CDR3 loop spans 15 amino acids. The sequenced sample was PBMCs. The origin of this receptor is a human donor in good health (CMV status not recorded). Some clones in this sample may be carry-over from other donors' samples. The J gene is TRBJ1-2, the V gene TRBV7-9; D gene ambiguous. The CDR3: CASSLGEGTASGYTF. The CDR3 coding sequence is TGTGCCAGCAGCTTAGGGGAGGGAACAGCTAGCGGCTACACCTTC.